This entry describes one T cell receptor beta chain. Its cognate antigen is unknown. This CDR3 has 15 residues. V gave up 2 bases and J gave up 7 bases; unmatched junction bases: 9. CDR1 SGHRS and CDR2 YFSETQ come from the germline V gene. The data belong to a study of radiotherapy plus CTLA-4 blockade in lung cancer. Turning to the study itself: Of the patients, 15% to 20% showed objective responses and around 29% attained disease control.

Method: immunoSEQ multiplex PCR; TCRdb's copy keeps in-frame clones and lacks some. The sample holds some 78,000 clones, 70% to 90% seen once. The study's findings and limits: Response, reportedly, was best predicted by interferon-beta along with early blood T cell clone dynamics. Blood-borne expansion of tumor-derived TCR clones followed radiotherapy plus ipilimumab.

The V and J genes are TRBV5-1 and TRBJ2-5; the match to TRBD1 covers 9 bases. This TCR was sampled from a human donor with non-small cell lung cancer who had a partial response to radiotherapy plus ipilimumab. The sequenced sample was peripheral blood, obtained from a patient treated with radiotherapy plus ipilimumab. Here the CDR3 DNA reads TGCGCCAGCAGCTTAATACAGGGGGCCGAAGCGACCCAGTACTTC. As protein: CASSLIQGAEATQYF.